This T cell receptor beta chain was captured in a study of metastatic and nonmetastatic thyroid tumors. None of the patients had undergone any treatment ahead of thyroid surgery. TCRdb re-analyzed the PCR reads through MiXCR. The table has tens of thousands of clones, roughly 25% seen once. This CDR3 is built from 13 residues. Trimming cost V 1 base and J 7 bases, with 7 bases left between them. The V gene's germline CDR1 is KGHDR and CDR2 SFDVKD. This clone showed up many times. Sequencing used blood. This TCR derives from a female donor with papillary thyroid cancer or a benign thyroid nodule (not recorded which). Some clones in this sample may be carry-over from other donors' samples. This chain links TRBV24-1 with TRBJ2-1; unclear D gene. The CDR3 nucleotides are TGTGCCACCAGTGATTTTAAGAGAAATGAGCAGTTCTTC. This sequence encodes CATSDFKRNEQFF.